The clone carrying this T cell receptor beta chain has only a few counts. Its antigen remains unidentified. Quantitative barcoded 5'-RACE was used to prepare TCR beta libraries. TCRdb called the 5' RACE reads again in MiXCR, with one record for every CDR3 protein. This table has hundreds of thousands of distinct CDR3 sequences, around 26% appearing once. The entry originates in a study of CD8 T cells in ankylosing spondylitis. Germline loops: CDR1 SGHTA, CDR2 FQGNSA. The CDR3 extends over 16 amino acids. V was cut by 0 bases and J by 10 bases, with 19 bases left in between. Study outcomes and limitations: Previously reported in reactive arthritis synovial fluid and blood were some of the motif variants. Disease-associated clones were CD8+ and fairly uncommon in peripheral blood. As reported, disease-linked clones showed significant enrichment in matched ankylosing spondylitis synovial fluid. A motif in TCR beta, a set of eight highly homologous variants, appeared characteristic of ankylosing spondylitis blood.

The source is a male donor with ankylosing spondylitis. The genes are TRBV7-2 and TRBJ2-1; a possible D gene is TRBD2 (6 bases). The sequenced material came from blood, either unsorted or a sorted T cell fraction (not recorded which). The DNA of the CDR3 is TGTGCCAGCAGCTTAGCGCTGGGGGGACCACTCAAAGAGCAGTTCTTC. Its translation: CASSLALGGPLKEQFF.